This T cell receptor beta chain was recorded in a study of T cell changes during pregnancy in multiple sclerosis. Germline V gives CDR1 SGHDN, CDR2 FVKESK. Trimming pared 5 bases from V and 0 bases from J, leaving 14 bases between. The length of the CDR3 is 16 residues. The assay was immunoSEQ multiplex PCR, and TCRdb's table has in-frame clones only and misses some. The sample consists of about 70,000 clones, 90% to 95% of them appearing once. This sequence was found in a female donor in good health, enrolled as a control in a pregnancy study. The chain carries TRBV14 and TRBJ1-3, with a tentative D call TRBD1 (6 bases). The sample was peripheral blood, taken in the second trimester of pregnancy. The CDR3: CASSYDTGSSGNTIYF. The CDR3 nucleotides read TGTGCCAGCAGCTACGATACAGGGAGCTCTGGAAACACCATATATTTT.